These T cell receptor beta chains were read from a single sample in a study of blood T cell repertoires in COVID-19. Some clones are missing from TCRdb's copy, which holds only in-frame ones; the method was immunoSEQ multiplex PCR. In the table there are some 88,000 clones, about 90% of which are singletons. The sequenced sample was peripheral blood. All receptors come from a human donor with active COVID-19. The donor label of this sample is uncertain. CDR3s leave out the opening cysteine and the closing phenylalanine or tryptophan. Expanded clones get a size class; other rows say once, few or many, or leave the size out.

TRBV4-3	TRBJ2-6	NA	ASSQEDFRTGFSGANVLT
TRBV2	TRBJ1-1	once	ASSDTARGAEAF
TRBV9	TRBJ2-4	NA	ASSVGGAKNIQY
TRBV5-1	TRBJ1-1	NA	ASSPGQGNTEAF
TRBV27	TRBJ1-2	few	ASSSTVDYGYT
TRBV7-2	TRBJ1-2	NA	ASSLGTVSDGYT
TRBV13	TRBJ2-2	NA	ASTSLWRPDTGELF
TRBV7-9	TRBJ2-6	NA	AGGSSGANVLT
TRBV4-1	TRBJ2-6	NA	ASSQALAASGANVLT
TRBV4-1	TRBJ1-1	NA	ASSQVQGFTEAF
TRBV5-4	TRBJ1-1	NA	ASSLEWTGGKYWRTEAF
TRBV3-1/TRBV3-2	TRBJ2-3	once	ASSPQWEAGGPDTQY
TRBV28	TRBJ2-7	few	ASSYVTGENEQY
TRBV18	TRBJ2-3	NA	ASSPGPGTQY
TRBV5-6	TRBJ1-4	NA	ASSFVTGTGSEKLF
TRBV7-9	TRBJ1-2	NA	ASSLGQVDFYGYT
TRBV7-9	TRBJ1-4	NA	ASSLGQGGRKLF
TRBV6-4	TRBJ1-2	NA	ASSASTGGLGYGYT
TRBV6-1	TRBJ1-1	NA	ASSEAGVDTEAF
TRBV7-9	TRBJ2-7	NA	ASSLRDRVYEQY
TRBV3-1/TRBV3-2	TRBJ2-1	NA	ASSQEASIGGEQF
TRBV6-5	TRBJ2-1	NA	ASSYSISQGYTEQF